A single T cell receptor beta chain is shown here with its context. Its antigen is still unknown. This entry belongs to a study of T cell responses to AZD1222 COVID-19 vaccine. Study context: The analysis combined second doses at about 4 or about 12 weeks.

V trimming: 6 bases; J trimming: 0 bases; junction bases outside the gene matches: 17. Germline V gives CDR1 LNHDA, CDR2 SQIVND (reference sequence). This CDR3 is built from 19 residues. General study findings and limits: Nearly half of spike-specific TCRs reportedly target variant regions that are unmutated in the B.1.351 and B.1.1.7 variants. The study found vaccine-associated CD4 TCRs spanning spike, dominant at 160-218 and 743-854. Two AZD1222 doses significantly raised spike-specific TCR breadth and depth over controls.

Assay: immunoSEQ multiplex PCR; the TCRdb copy retains only in-frame clones and omits some. The data show 80,000 or so clones, 85% to 95% seen once. This sequence was found in an adult in good health. This chain joins TRBV19 and TRBJ2-4, with 7 bases identical to TRBD1. This specimen was peripheral blood, taken on day 0 of AZD1222 vaccination. The chain's CDR3 is CASSFFGRGNFEAKNIQYF. The CDR3 region has the DNA TGTGCCAGTAGCTTTTTTGGCAGGGGGAACTTCGAAGCCAAAAACATTCAGTACTTC.